These T cell receptor beta chains were read from a single sample in a study of siplizumab effects on memory and regulatory T cells. Repertoires were generated with immunoSEQ multiplex PCR, while TCRdb's copy carries only in-frame clones and drops some. The repertoire includes 100,000 to 110,000 clones, about 94% of them detected once, and over 1% sits in the top ten. Sequencing was done on a sample of non-Treg CD4+ T cells sorted from blood. Receptor source: a human donor in good health. Each CDR3 is given with its conserved first and last residue. D genes are given only for firm matches. Size is stated for part of the rows, as once, few or many counts, or as a class when the clone is expanded.

TGTGCCAGCAGCGTAGAGGGGTACGAGCAGTACTTC | CASSVEGYEQYF | NA | TRBJ2-7 | NA | TRBV9
TGTGCCAGTAGTATCGTCCTCCCGGCGGGGGCTAACTATGGCTACACCTTC | CASSIVLPAGANYGYTF | NA | TRBJ1-2 | NA | TRBV19
TGTGCCAGCAGCCAAGTCGCTACTCGGGGGGCGTGGTACGAGCAGTACTTC | CASSQVATRGAWYEQYF | NA | TRBJ2-7 | once | TRBV4-2
TGTGCCAGCAGTGTGGTGGGGCTAGCGGGCAATGAGCAGTTCTTC | CASSVVGLAGNEQFF | TRBD2 | TRBJ2-1 | NA | TRBV6-4
TGTGCCAGCAGCAGGCCTAAAGAGACCCAGTACTTC | CASSRPKETQYF | NA | TRBJ2-5 | NA | TRBV6-6
TGTGCCAGCAGTTTAAGGAAGGGAGCGAGCACAGATACGCAGTATTTT | CASSLRKGASTDTQYF | NA | TRBJ2-3 | NA | TRBV28
TGCGCCAGCAGCTCGCAGGGGGCTGAAGCTTTCTTT | CASSSQGAEAFF | TRBD1 | TRBJ1-1 | NA | TRBV7-6
TGTGCCAGCAGCTTAACGACCGGGGGAGGCACCGGGGAGCTGTTTTTT | CASSLTTGGGTGELFF | NA | TRBJ2-2 | NA | TRBV7-3
TGTGCCAGCAGCTCCGAGGGAAGGGATACGCAGTATTTT | CASSSEGRDTQYF | NA | TRBJ2-3 | NA | TRBV11-3
TGTGCCAGCAGCTTTTTGGAAGAGACCCAGTACTTC | CASSFLEETQYF | NA | TRBJ2-5 | NA | TRBV7-9
TGTGCCACCTCCTTGGCCGGGGGAGGTGAGACCCAGTACTTC | CATSLAGGGETQYF | NA | TRBJ2-5 | NA | TRBV11-2
TGTGCCAGCAGCCCCGGACTAGGCACAGATACGCAGTATTTT | CASSPGLGTDTQYF | TRBD2 | TRBJ2-3 | NA | TRBV7-2
TGTGCCAGTAGTATCGTGGGGAACACCATATATTTT | CASSIVGNTIYF | NA | TRBJ1-3 | NA | TRBV19
TGTGCCAGCAGTTCATTGTTTAGCAATCAGCCCCAGCATTTT | CASSSLFSNQPQHF | NA | TRBJ1-5 | NA | TRBV6-5
TGTGCCAGCAGTTACGGACGGGGGAGAGAGACCCAGTACTTC | CASSYGRGRETQYF | NA | TRBJ2-5 | NA | TRBV6-5
TGTGCCAGCTCACCAACCCGAGCCAAAAACATTCAGTACTTC | CASSPTRAKNIQYF | NA | TRBJ2-4 | NA | TRBV18
TGTGCCAGCCCCGAGGCCCCCCCAGGGGCTGGCACAGATACGCAGTATTTT | CASPEAPPGAGTDTQYF | NA | TRBJ2-3 | NA | TRBV5-8
TGTGCCAGCAGCCAAGGACAGACCCTTCAGTTCTTC | CASSQGQTLQFF | NA | TRBJ2-1 | NA | TRBV14
TGTGCCAGCCGGACAGGGGGAAGGGAGACCCAGTACTTC | CASRTGGRETQYF | TRBD1 | TRBJ2-5 | NA | TRBV6-5
TGCGCCAGCAGCCAGCGAGGACTAGCAGCGACAGATACGCAGTATTTT | CASSQRGLAATDTQYF | TRBD2 | TRBJ2-3 | NA | TRBV4-1
TGTGCCAGCAGCACCCGGACAGGGAGGGACACCGGGGAGCTGTTTTTT | CASSTRTGRDTGELFF | NA | TRBJ2-2 | NA | TRBV7-9
TGTGCCAGCAGTCACCGGGACACCAATAACTATGGCTACACCTTC | CASSHRDTNNYGYTF | NA | TRBJ1-2 | NA | TRBV11-3
TGTGCCTGGAGTGTACGGGGCCGGGGTGCTTTCTTT | CAWSVRGRGAFF | NA | TRBJ1-1 | few | TRBV30
TGTGCCAGCCGACCTATAGAAACTGGGGCCAACGTCCTGACTTTC | CASRPIETGANVLTF | NA | TRBJ2-6 | NA | TRBV6-5
TGTGCCAGCAATCCTACCTCGAAAGAGACCCAGTACTTC | CASNPTSKETQYF | NA | TRBJ2-5 | NA | TRBV6-1
TGTGCCAGCAGAGGGACTAGCGGGCCTAAGACTAGCACAGATACGCAGTATTTT | CASRGTSGPKTSTDTQYF | TRBD2 | TRBJ2-3 | NA | TRBV5-4
TGTGCCAGCAGCGCCAGACTGGAAGCAGGATTACAAGAGACCCAGTACTTC | CASSARLEAGLQETQYF | NA | TRBJ2-5 | NA | TRBV9
TGCGCCAGCAGCGGGGGACCGGAGGTTTATGGCTACACCTTC | CASSGGPEVYGYTF | NA | TRBJ1-2 | NA | TRBV5-1
TGTGCCAGCAGACGTCGGACTAGCGGATACGGTGGGGAGCTGTTTTTT | CASRRRTSGYGGELFF | TRBD2 | TRBJ2-2 | NA | TRBV11-2
TGCGCCAGCACCGACAAGCCGGGGATGGAAGAGACCCAGTACTTC | CASTDKPGMEETQYF | NA | TRBJ2-5 | NA | TRBV5-1
TGTGCCAGCAGCAAGGGACAGGGAAACTATGGCTACACCTTC | CASSKGQGNYGYTF | TRBD1 | TRBJ1-2 | NA | TRBV11-2
TGTGCCAGCAGTGAATCGGGGGGCCTTGAGACCCAGTACTTC | CASSESGGLETQYF | NA | TRBJ2-5 | NA | TRBV2
TGTGCCAGCAGTCCAGCTAGGAGGGCAGATACGCAGTATTTT | CASSPARRADTQYF | NA | TRBJ2-3 | NA | TRBV2